This TCR beta chain was documented in a study of PD-1 blockade in classical Hodgkin lymphoma (dated by TCRdb to about 2020). General notes on the study: Nivolumab dosing was 3 mg/kg intravenously every 2 weeks, continuing until either disease progression or unacceptable toxicity. The study used CyTOF and TCR beta sequencing to define a peripheral blood immune signature of response to PD-1 blockade in classical Hodgkin lymphoma.

The time point label here, explained by the study, means: cycle 1 day 1 (C1D1), immediately before nivolumab initiation. Every trial patient had relapsed after autologous stem cell transplantation, and cohorts A, B and C differed in prior brentuximab vedotin exposure. The trial cohort included some 53 patients with relapsed/refractory classical Hodgkin lymphoma, and each patient had a best overall response of complete response, partial response or progressive disease. Trial patients were treated with single-agent nivolumab in the multi-cohort phase II CheckMate 205 trial. An independent review committee assessed best overall response using the 2007 International Working Group response criteria. Trial PBMCs were obtained immediately prior to nivolumab initiation (C1D1) and on therapy at cycle 2 day 1 and cycle 4 day 1. Peripheral blood was collected in 8 mL Vacutainer Cell Preparation Tubes, from which PBMCs were isolated by centrifugation and then cryopreserved.

Study-wide conclusions, independent of this receptor: By C4D1, a significant rise was seen in CD4+ TCR diversity but not in CD8+ TCR diversity (p=0.0027 vs p=0.16), and the rise was most apparent among complete responders (p=0.02). The study covered only a single clinical trial cohort, and the causes of the repertoire differences, possibly disease activity or prior therapy, were still not defined. Patients starting nivolumab less than 1 year after ASCT had lower diversity and were excluded from later analyses to avoid confounding by immune reconstitution. Newly diagnosed patients were reported to have lower baseline TCR diversity than healthy donors, and relapsed/refractory patients were reported to have lower baseline TCR diversity still. Among trial patients, those achieving complete response had baseline diversity similar to that of newly diagnosed patients, while diversity was significantly lower in partial responders and progressors.

The Qiagen DNeasy kit was used to extract genomic DNA from unsorted PBMCs and from the negatively selected CD4+ and CD8+ fractions. Amplification of TCR beta CDR3 regions was done by immunoSEQ multiplex PCR with primers that anneal to V and J segments. Amplification bias was minimized using a synthetic immune receptor repertoire, and residual bias was removed computationally after sequencing. The original methods were these. Repertoire diversity was quantified as the Shannon entropy index using custom Python scripts. Unsorted, CD4+ and CD8+ repertoires were examined separately, except in combined analyses, for which CD4+ and CD8+ sequences were merged in silico. A clone was considered expanded if an increase in frequency of at least 2-fold after treatment relative to C1D1 was found, and a pseudocount of 0.5 was applied to clones undetected at baseline. Clones with 0 or 1 copy at C1D1 were defined as singleton clones, while clones with 2 or more copies were defined as non-singleton clones. Clones expanded in unsorted samples were labelled as CD4+, CD8+ or unknown by matching protein sequences in sorted samples from the same patient. Wilcoxon tests were applied to paired samples to test diversity changes from C1D1 to C4D1. What TCRdb holds here is the immuneACCESS table cut down to in-frame rearrangements. Part of the clones is not present; checked against another copy, under half of the missing clones reflect an unresolved V gene, and the others are unexplained. From that table come the V and J calls and clone size; the DNA was used to work out D and trimming. Present in this sample are tens of thousands of clones, around 93% of which were seen just once. The top ten hold approximately 8.1% of the sample.

The CDR3 starts with the cysteine, ends with the phenylalanine, and has 14 residues. The read is trimmed to its CDR3 DNA, 42 bases read in frame from base 1. V drops 4 bases and J drops 1 base, leaving 10 bases in between. The germline V gene encodes CDR1 KGHSH and CDR2 LQKENI. On this clone: Its antigen target is currently unknown. Within one base of it there is no much larger clone, and no base qualities were kept.

The source was peripheral blood mononuclear cells (PBMCs), collected at baseline. The sequence derives from a human donor with classical Hodgkin lymphoma. The chain joins TRBV18 to TRBJ1-1; a confident D gene designation cannot be given. The sequence in DNA is TGTGCCAGCTCACTACGCCCTGAGAACACTGAAGCTTTCTTT. The translation is CASSLRPENTEAFF.